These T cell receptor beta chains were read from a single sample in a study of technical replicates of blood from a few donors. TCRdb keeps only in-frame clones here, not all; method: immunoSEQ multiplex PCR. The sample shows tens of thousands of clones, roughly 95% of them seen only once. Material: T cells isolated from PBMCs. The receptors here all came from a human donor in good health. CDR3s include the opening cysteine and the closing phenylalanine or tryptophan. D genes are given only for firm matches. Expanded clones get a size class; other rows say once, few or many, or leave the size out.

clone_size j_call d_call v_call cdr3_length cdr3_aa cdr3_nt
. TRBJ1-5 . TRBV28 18 CASSTPTTRQDSNQPQHF TGTGCCAGCAGTACCCCGACGACCCGACAGGATAGCAATCAGCCCCAGCATTTT
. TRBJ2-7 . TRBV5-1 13 CASSEDRSYEQYF TGCGCCAGCAGCGAAGACAGATCCTACGAGCAGTACTTC
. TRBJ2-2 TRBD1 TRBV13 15 CASSFGQGVTGELFF TGTGCCAGCAGCTTCGGGCAGGGGGTCACCGGGGAGCTGTTTTTT
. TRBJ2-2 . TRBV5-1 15 CASSLDVRDTGELFF TGCGCCAGCAGCTTGGATGTCAGGGACACCGGGGAGCTGTTTTTT
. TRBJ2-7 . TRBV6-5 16 CASSWAPPGTTYEQYF TGTGCCAGCAGTTGGGCTCCACCGGGAACAACCTACGAGCAGTACTTC
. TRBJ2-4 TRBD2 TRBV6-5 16 CASSYERAGGKNIQYF TGTGCCAGCAGTTACGAGCGGGCGGGGGGTAAAAACATTCAGTACTTC
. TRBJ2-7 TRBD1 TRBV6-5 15 CASSYSTGTGYEQYF TGTGCCAGCAGTTACTCGACAGGGACGGGCTACGAGCAGTACTTC
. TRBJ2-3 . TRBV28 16 CASTSVTRSSTDTQYF TGTGCCAGCACCTCGGTTACGAGGTCCAGCACAGATACGCAGTATTTT
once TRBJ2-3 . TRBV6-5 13 CASSGRITDTQYF TGTGCCAGCAGTGGCAGAATCACAGATACGCAGTATTTT
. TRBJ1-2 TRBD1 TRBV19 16 CASRRARVEGAGGYTF TGTGCCAGTCGCCGCGCGCGCGTCGAGGGGGCGGGTGGCTACACCTTC
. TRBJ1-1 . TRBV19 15 CASSYLQGGNAEAFF TGTGCCAGTAGTTACCTCCAGGGTGGGAACGCTGAAGCTTTCTTT
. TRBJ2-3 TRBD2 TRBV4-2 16 CASSQVKRGGTDTQYF TGTGCCAGCAGCCAAGTGAAGCGGGGGGGCACAGATACGCAGTATTTT
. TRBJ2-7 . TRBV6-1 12 CASSRQEYEQYF TGTGCCAGCAGCCGACAGGAATACGAGCAGTACTTC
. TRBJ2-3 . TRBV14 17 CASSQIFLALEEDTQYF TGTGCCAGCAGCCAAATTTTCCTGGCGTTGGAGGAAGATACGCAGTATTTT
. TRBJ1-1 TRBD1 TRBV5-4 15 CASSSTDRGNTEAFF TGTGCCAGCAGCTCGACGGACAGGGGGAACACTGAAGCTTTCTTT
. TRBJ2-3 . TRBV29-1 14 CSAPAGATTDTQYF TGCAGCGCCCCGGCGGGGGCCACCACAGATACGCAGTATTTT
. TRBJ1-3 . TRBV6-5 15 CASSATETSGNTIYF TGTGCCAGCAGTGCGACGGAGACCTCTGGAAACACCATATATTTT
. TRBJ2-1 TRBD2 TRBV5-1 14 CASNQRDSYNEQFF TGCGCCAGTAATCAGCGGGACTCCTACAATGAGCAGTTCTTC
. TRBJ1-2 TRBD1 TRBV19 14 CASKYRGANYGYTF TGTGCCAGTAAGTACAGGGGGGCTAACTATGGCTACACCTTC
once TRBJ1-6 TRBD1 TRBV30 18 CAWSEGQGTGREGSPLHF TGTGCCTGGAGTGAGGGACAGGGAACGGGCAGGGAAGGATCACCCCTCCACTTT
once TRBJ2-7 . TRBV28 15 CASSSERWGAYEQYF TGTGCCAGCAGTTCGGAGAGGTGGGGAGCCTACGAGCAGTACTTC